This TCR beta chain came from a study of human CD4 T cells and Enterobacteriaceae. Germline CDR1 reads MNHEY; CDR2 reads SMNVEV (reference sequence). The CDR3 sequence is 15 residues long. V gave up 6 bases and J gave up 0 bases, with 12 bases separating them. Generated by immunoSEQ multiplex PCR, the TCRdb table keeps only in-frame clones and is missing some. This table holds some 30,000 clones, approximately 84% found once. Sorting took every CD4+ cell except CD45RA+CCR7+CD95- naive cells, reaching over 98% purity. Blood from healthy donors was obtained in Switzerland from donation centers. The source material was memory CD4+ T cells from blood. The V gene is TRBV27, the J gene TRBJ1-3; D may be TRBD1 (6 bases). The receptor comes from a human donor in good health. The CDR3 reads CASRQGISSGNTIYF. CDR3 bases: TGTGCCAGCAGACAGGGTATCAGCTCTGGAAACACCATATATTTT.